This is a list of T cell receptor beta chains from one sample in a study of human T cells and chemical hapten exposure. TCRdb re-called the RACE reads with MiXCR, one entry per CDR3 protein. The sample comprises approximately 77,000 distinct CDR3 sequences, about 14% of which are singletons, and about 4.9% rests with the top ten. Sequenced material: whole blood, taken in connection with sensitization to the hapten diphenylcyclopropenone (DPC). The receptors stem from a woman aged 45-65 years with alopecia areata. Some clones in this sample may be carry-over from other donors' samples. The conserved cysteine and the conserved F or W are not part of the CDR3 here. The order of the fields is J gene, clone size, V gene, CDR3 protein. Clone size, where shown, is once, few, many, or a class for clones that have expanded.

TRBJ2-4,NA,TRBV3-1,ASSQDFRVAKNIQY
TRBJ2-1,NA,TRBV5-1,ASSLDGGWQF
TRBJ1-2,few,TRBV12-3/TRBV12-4,ASLNSDSPNYGYT
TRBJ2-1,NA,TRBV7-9,ASSTKGSLANEQF
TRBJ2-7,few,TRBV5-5,ASSGLAGGPFSEQY
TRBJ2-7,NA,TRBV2,ASRERGTNYEQY
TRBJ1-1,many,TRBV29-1,SVTGWGGTEAF
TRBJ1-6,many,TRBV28,ASSWDRDNSPLH
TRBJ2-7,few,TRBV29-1,SVAEWDRTYEQY
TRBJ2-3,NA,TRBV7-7,ASSSHQPGLAGADTQY
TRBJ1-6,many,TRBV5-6,ASSLAFRLGSPLH
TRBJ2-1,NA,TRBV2,ASRVKASSQQF
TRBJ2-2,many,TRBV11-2,ASSLTGTNTGELF
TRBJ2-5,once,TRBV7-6,ASSLGGSPFQETQY
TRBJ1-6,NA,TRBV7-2,ASSFDRVSPLH
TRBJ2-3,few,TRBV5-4,ASSYLADTQY
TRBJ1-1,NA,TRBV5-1,ASSATGGAAMNTEAF